What follows are 32 T cell receptor beta chains derived from one specimen sequenced in a study of Graves' ophthalmopathy and Graves' hyperthyroidism. For repertoire sequencing, the TCR beta CDR3 regions were amplified from RNA transcripts. Second-round multiplex PCR came after a first-round RT-PCR that employed HTBI primers. TCRdb processed the multiplex PCR reads anew with MiXCR; each CDR3 protein has one entry. The sample yields over a million distinct CDR3 sequences, 36% seen once. Sequenced sample: peripheral blood or thyroid tissue (not recorded which). The receptors originated from an adult man with Graves' hyperthyroidism.

Ten or more counts support this clonotype. This sequence joins TRBV15 and TRBJ2-5; D remains unclear. Looked up from germline, CDR1 is LNHNV and CDR2 is YYDKDF (reference sequence). CDR3 size: 16 residues. V was shortened by 2 bases and J by 0 bases, with 13 bases between the two germline ends. The CDR3 sequence is CATSRSFSRHQETQYF. DNA of the CDR3: TGTGCCACCAGCAGATCGTTTAGTCGGCACCAAGAGACCCAGTACTTC.

On this clonotype itself: A much larger clone is a single base away; this may be a read error. V gene TRBV27 combines with J gene TRBJ1-6; the D is unclear. CDR3 length: 11 amino acids. The germline V gene encodes CDR1 MNHEY and CDR2 SMNVEV (reference sequence). The CDR3 DNA follows: TGTGCCAGCAGTTTGAACGGTCCCCTCTACTTT. Translated, it gives CASSLNGPLYF.

This clonotype was observed a single time. The CDR3 is CASSVGIRSYEQYF. CDR3 DNA: TGTGCCAGCAGCGTAGGGATAAGGTCCTACGAGCAGTACTTC. The chain is built from TRBV9 and TRBJ2-7, with unresolved D. The CDR3 length is 14 residues. V lost 0 bases and J 1 base, leaving 8 bases between the germline ends. Germline CDR1 SGDLS, CDR2 YYNGEE.

This clonotype was counted many times. The V and J genes are TRBV4-2 and TRBJ1-1, with D unresolved. Germline V lookup: CDR1 LGHNA, CDR2 YNFKEQ. With 2 bases removed from V and 4 bases from J, the gap between germline ends came to 11 bases. This CDR3 region has 14 residues. Here the CDR3 reads CASSQFMRSTEAFF. The CDR3 DNA follows: TGTGCCAGCAGCCAATTCATGCGAAGCACTGAAGCTTTCTTT.

This clonotype was seen more than once but under ten times. The chain carries TRBV7-9 and TRBJ1-2; tentative D call: TRBD1 (6 bases). V dropped 5 bases and J dropped 5 bases, with 15 bases sitting between them. This CDR3 is built from 14 residues. CDR1 is SEHNR and CDR2 is FQNEAQ in the germline V gene (reference sequence). CDR3 residues: CASSPSGGSYGYTF. DNA for the CDR3: TGTGCCAGCAGCCCTAGTGGGGGCTCGTATGGCTACACCTTC. The variable domain in full, with the rest retrieved from reference TRBV7-9 and TRBJ1-2, is DTGVSQNPRHKITKRGQNVTFRCDPISEHNRLYWYRQTLGQGPEFLTYFQNEAQLEKSRLLSDRFSAERPKGSFSTLEIQRTEQGDSAMYLCASSPSGGSYGYTFGSGTRLTVV.

The chain joins TRBV10-3 to TRBJ2-7; TRBD1 matches 9 bases. CDR3 size: 15 residues. CDR1 is ENHRY and CDR2 is SYGVKD in the germline V gene. The ends lost 3 bases at V and 6 bases at J; junction bases unmatched: 9. The chain's CDR3 is CAISERGTGRVEQYF. The CDR3 nucleotides read TGTGCCATCAGTGAACGCGGGACAGGGAGAGTCGAGCAGTACTTC.

The count of this clonotype is one. The junction departs from the called germline gene at one end, perhaps through a read error. This sequence joins TRBV29-1 and TRBJ2-7, with D perhaps assigned TRBD1 or TRBD2 (6 bases each). CDR1 is SQVTM and CDR2 is ANQGSEA in the germline V gene. The CDR3 length is 16 residues. The CDR3 nucleotides read TGTGCCTGGAGTGTACTGGGGGCAGGAGGGGATTTTGAGCAGTACTTC. Translating gives CAWSVLGAGGDFEQYF.

Note on this clonotype: With a much larger clone just one base away, this may be a read error. The V gene is TRBV7-9, the J gene TRBJ1-4; tentatively, D is TRBD1 (5 bases). The CDR3 loop spans 16 amino acids. Germline V gene lookup returns CDR1 SEHNR and CDR2 FQNEAQ (reference sequence). The V end was cut by 4 bases, the J end by 0 bases, with 12 bases between. The CDR3 DNA is TGTGCCAGCAGCTCGGGACTTATCCCAACTAATGAAAAACTGTTTTTT. It encodes CASSSGLIPTNEKLFF.

On this clonotype itself: A much larger clone lies one base from this, so it may be a read error. The chain recombines TRBV20-1 with TRBJ2-5, with a tentative D call TRBD1 (6 bases). The V and J ends lost 6 bases and 3 bases respectively, with 17 bases between them. The CDR3 length is 14 residues. Germline CDR1 DFQATT, CDR2 SNEGSKA (reference sequence). The CDR3 region has the DNA TGCAGTGCATTGGGCAGGGGAACGGAAGAGACCCAGTACTTC. It is translated as CSALGRGTEETQYF.

At least ten counts were recorded for this clonotype. The chain employs TRBV6-5 and TRBJ1-4; 8 positions match TRBD1. The CDR3 contains 14 residues. Germline V gene sequence: CDR1 MNHEY, CDR2 SVGAGI. The junction had 11 bases not matched to a gene; V was cut back by 7 bases and J by 10 bases. The CDR3 protein is CASNQDRGSLKLFF. The CDR3 DNA reads TGTGCCAGCAATCAAGACAGGGGAAGCTTAAAACTGTTTTTT.

This chain joins TRBV4-1 and TRBJ1-4, with a possible D match to TRBD1 (6 bases). The CDR3 is made up of 15 amino acids. Per germline, CDR1 MGHRA and CDR2 YSYEKL. V shed 4 bases and J shed 4 bases, with 13 bases lying between them. DNA of the CDR3: TGCGCCAGCAGCCCAAACGGGGGCCTTAATGAAAAACTGTTTTTT. It is translated as CASSPNGGLNEKLFF.

This clonotype was observed many times. This chain joins TRBV7-2 and TRBJ1-1; D is possibly TRBD1 (5 bases). Per germline, CDR1 SGHTA and CDR2 FQGNSA. V gave up 2 bases and J gave up 4 bases, with 8 bases separating them. CDR3 length: 13 residues. This CDR3 reads CASSLWGGTEAFF. In DNA form, the CDR3 reads TGTGCCAGCAGCTTATGGGGGGGCACTGAAGCTTTCTTT.

The chain recombines TRBV29-1 with TRBJ2-7, with D perhaps matching TRBD1 (6 bases). Per the germline V gene, CDR1 is SQVTM and CDR2 is ANQGSEA. With 6 bases removed from V and 2 bases from J, the gap between germline ends came to 17 bases. CDR3 length equals 14 residues. CDR3 in amino acids: CSVTTGIATYEQYF. CDR3 in DNA: TGCAGCGTAACAACAGGGATTGCGACCTACGAGCAGTACTTC.

This clonotype occurred many times. V usage is TRBV7-2 and J usage is TRBJ1-5, with TRBD1 identical over 8 bases. V lost 3 bases and J lost 1; bases outside the gene matches: 5. CDR1 and CDR2 (germline): SGHTA, FQGNSA. CDR3 size: 16 residues. CDR3 bases: TGTGCCAGCAGCTTGACAGGGGTGTACAGCAATCAGCCCCAGCATTTT. The encoded protein is CASSLTGVYSNQPQHF.

This clonotype showed up many times. V gene TRBV9 combines with J gene TRBJ2-5, with D perhaps TRBD1 (5 bases). The CDR3 spans 15 residues. V shed 3 bases and J shed 1 base, with 13 bases lying between them. Per germline, CDR1 SGDLS and CDR2 YYNGEE. In DNA form, the CDR3 reads TGTGCCAGCAGCGCCACAGGAGCCCTCCAAGAGACCCAGTACTTC. This codes for CASSATGALQETQYF.

V usage is TRBV7-9 and J usage is TRBJ1-2; D perhaps matches TRBD1 (5 bases). Germline V lookup: CDR1 SEHNR, CDR2 FQNEAQ (reference sequence). V was clipped by 5 bases and J by 6 bases, with 13 bases between them. This CDR3 has 13 amino acids. The CDR3 is CASSPNGGDGYTF. The CDR3 region has the DNA TGTGCCAGCAGCCCCAACGGGGGGGATGGCTACACCTTC. Using reference TRBV7-9 and TRBJ1-2 for the parts outside the CDR3, the full variable domain is DTGVSQNPRHKITKRGQNVTFRCDPISEHNRLYWYRQTLGQGPEFLTYFQNEAQLEKSRLLSDRFSAERPKGSFSTLEIQRTEQGDSAMYLCASSPNGGDGYTFGSGTRLTVV.

The chain carries TRBV2 and TRBJ2-2; 8 positions agree with TRBD1. CDR1 is SNHLY and CDR2 is FYNNEI in the germline V gene. CDR3 length: 15 residues. Losses at the gene ends were 6 bases for V and 5 bases for J; bases not matched to a gene: 8. The CDR3 region is CASSLDRGSTGELFF. The CDR3 region has the DNA TGTGCCAGCAGCCTCGACAGGGGAAGTACCGGGGAGCTGTTTTTT.

Points on this clonotype: At one of its ends the junction is not consistent with the germline gene, which may arise from a read error. V and J are TRBV15 and TRBJ2-2, with 7 bases that match TRBD1. The CDR3 has 16 amino acids. The V gene's germline CDR1 is LNHNV and CDR2 YYDKDF (reference sequence). The CDR3 sequence is CATSRDDRVDTEELFF. CDR3 coding DNA: TGTGCCACCAGCAGAGATGACAGGGTCGACACCGAGGAGCTGTTTTTT.

At least ten counts were recorded for this clonotype. The chain links TRBV14 to TRBJ2-7, with D perhaps TRBD1 or TRBD2 (5 bases each). Trimming cost V 4 bases and J 4 bases, with 14 bases left between them. Germline CDR1 reads SGHDN; CDR2 reads FVKESK. The CDR3 is made up of 14 amino acids. This CDR3 reads CASSPAGTAYEQYF. The CDR3 DNA reads TGTGCCAGCAGCCCTGCCGGGACGGCATACGAGCAGTACTTC.

J is TRBJ2-2 and V is TRBV10-3; either TRBD1 or TRBD2 may fit D (5 bases each). The germline V gene has CDR1 ENHRY and CDR2 SYGVKD. V lost 7 bases and J 5 bases, leaving 11 bases between the germline ends. The CDR3 runs 13 residues. The CDR3 coding sequence is TGTGCCATCATGAGGGGAGAAACCGGGGAGCTGTTTTTT. This codes for CAIMRGETGELFF.

This clonotype was detected a few times. The V call is TRBV2, the J call TRBJ2-7; D unresolved. Germline V gene lookup returns CDR1 SNHLY and CDR2 FYNNEI. V was clipped by 7 bases and J by 2 bases, with 12 bases between them. CDR3 length equals 13 residues. In DNA form, the CDR3 reads TGTGCCAGCATGGCGAGATTAACCTACGAGCAGTACTTC. Translating it yields CASMARLTYEQYF.

This clonotype was seen many times. This chain connects TRBV20-1 to TRBJ1-1, with no clear D. V was cut by 0 bases and J by 1 base, with 3 bases left in between. CDR1 and CDR2 from the germline V gene are DFQATT and SNEGSKA (reference sequence). This CDR3 spans 12 amino acids. The CDR3 loop reads CSARDTNTEAFF. DNA of the CDR3: TGCAGTGCTAGAGACACGAACACTGAAGCTTTCTTT.

The rearrangement links TRBV20-1 to TRBJ2-7; D ambiguous. Germline CDR1 and CDR2: DFQATT and SNEGSKA (reference sequence). The CDR3 is 15 amino acids. V lost 0 bases to trimming and J lost 0 bases, with 12 bases between them. CDR3 loop: CSARDQSEPSYEQYF. The CDR3 region has the DNA TGCAGTGCTAGAGATCAAAGCGAGCCCTCCTACGAGCAGTACTTC.

V usage is TRBV29-1 and J usage is TRBJ2-7, with TRBD1 identical over 9 bases. This CDR3 contains 13 residues. CDR1 SQVTM and CDR2 ANQGSEA come from the germline V gene. The ends lost 5 bases at V and 2 bases at J; junction bases unmatched: 4. This CDR3 reads CSVTGGDAYEQYF. The CDR3 region has the DNA TGCAGCGTTACAGGGGGCGATGCCTACGAGCAGTACTTC.

V and J are TRBV29-1 and TRBJ1-2; D uncertain. Trimming removed 6 bases at V and 3 bases at J, with 11 bases between. This CDR3 region has 12 residues. Germline lookup yields CDR1 SQVTM and CDR2 ANQGSEA. CDR3 amino acids: CSVPLWDYGYTF. CDR3 bases: TGCAGCGTCCCCCTGTGGGACTATGGCTACACCTTC.

At least ten counts were recorded for this clonotype. The chain has TRBV29-1 and TRBJ1-2; D perhaps matches TRBD1 (6 bases). This CDR3 is built from 13 residues. Trimming stripped 7 bases from V and 5 bases from J, with 17 bases between. The germline V gene has CDR1 SQVTM and CDR2 ANQGSEA. The CDR3: CSAGGGPGYGYTF. In DNA, the CDR3 is TGCAGCGCGGGCGGGGGGCCTGGGTATGGCTACACCTTC.

This clonotype has at least ten counts. The V call is TRBV10-3, the J call TRBJ2-7, with D tentatively TRBD2 (5 bases). In germline, CDR1 is ENHRY, CDR2 SYGVKD. Trimming removed 3 bases at V and 8 bases at J, with 20 bases between. The CDR3 runs to 15 residues. The CDR3 is CAISDLQHPSLQQYF. CDR3 nucleotides: TGTGCCATCAGTGATTTACAGCATCCTAGCCTCCAGCAGTACTTC.

Of note for this clonotype: Just one base apart from a much larger clone, this may be a read error. The rearrangement uses TRBV11-1 and TRBJ1-1; 8 bases are a match to TRBD1. This CDR3 contains 16 residues. Germline loops: CDR1 SGHAT, CDR2 FQDESV (reference sequence). The CDR3 sequence is CANSFGQGLMNTEAFF. The CDR3 region has the DNA TGTGCCAACAGCTTCGGACAGGGCCTCATGAACACTGAAGCTTTCTTT.

The V call is TRBV24-1, the J call TRBJ2-3; 10 positions match TRBD2. This CDR3 region has 16 residues. The J segment lost 3 bases and the V segment lost 4 bases, leaving 6 bases of the junction unmatched. Germline CDR1 is KGHDR and CDR2 is SFDVKD. CDR3 bases: TGTGCCACCAGTGACCCAGCGGGAGGGCGAACAGATACGCAGTATTTT. It encodes CATSDPAGGRTDTQYF.

This clonotype was observed at least ten times. The CDR3: CSAEGGFSQPQHF. The DNA for the CDR3 is TGCAGTGCCGAAGGGGGGTTCAGTCAGCCCCAGCATTTT. This chain connects TRBV20-1 to TRBJ1-5, with a weak D call TRBD1 (6 bases). The CDR3 is 13 residues long. The germline V gene encodes CDR1 DFQATT and CDR2 SNEGSKA (reference sequence). V lost 6 bases, J lost 6 bases, and 15 bases lay in between.

V is TRBV14 and J is TRBJ2-5; D tentatively reads TRBD1 or TRBD2 (5 bases each). The J call may be faulty, since TRBJ2-7 better matches the DNA end. Germline V gives CDR1 SGHDN, CDR2 FVKESK. The CDR3 extends over 15 amino acids. The CDR3 loop reads CASSQWGSPSYEQYF. The CDR3 nucleotides read TGTGCCAGCAGCCAATGGGGGAGTCCCTCCTACGAGCAGTACTTC.

This clonotype was found many times. V usage is TRBV30 and J usage is TRBJ1-1; D remains ambiguous. The V gene's germline CDR1 is GTSNPN and CDR2 SVGIG (reference sequence). The germline V and J ends were trimmed by 3 bases and 10 bases, with 12 bases remaining between them. The CDR3 is made up of 11 amino acids. The CDR3 loop is CAWSASQVAFF. For the CDR3, the DNA is TGTGCCTGGAGCGCAAGTCAGGTAGCTTTCTTT.